The 23 T cell receptor beta chains below were found in one sample sequenced in a study of blood T cells in healthy people across ages. The use of a sample-barcoded 5' primer and a J-beta primer mix characterized a second PCR of about 7 to 12 cycles. MiXCR was run by TCRdb on the 5' RACE reads, yielding one entry per CDR3 protein. The sample holds over 700,000 distinct CDR3 sequences, approximately 25% seen once. The data were also submitted as part of a second study, on T cells of mothers and their children.

The sample consisted of blood. These receptors all come from a boy between 10 and 17 years old in good health.

The chain links TRBV2 to TRBJ1-3; the D is unclear. The germline CDR1 and CDR2 sequences are SNHLY and FYNNEI. The CDR3 runs 14 residues. Trimming shortened V by 7 bases and J by 0 bases, and 10 bases separated the two germline ends. As DNA, the CDR3 is TGTGCCAGCAACGTGGCGGGCTCTGGAAACACCATATATTTT. This translates into CASNVAGSGNTIYF.

The chain has TRBV12-3 or TRBV12-4 and TRBJ2-5; 12 bases are a match to TRBD2. V lost 8 bases to trimming and J lost 5 bases; unmatched junction nucleotides: 3. The CDR3 is 13 amino acids. The CDR3 here is CASGLAGTETQYF. Here the CDR3 DNA reads TGTGCCAGCGGACTAGCGGGGACTGAGACCCAGTACTTC.

V is TRBV7-2 and J is TRBJ2-5; 8 nucleotides line up with TRBD2. V dropped 1 base and J dropped 0; count of bases not matched to a gene: 7. Germline-derived CDR1 and CDR2 are SGHTA and FQGNSA. The CDR3 sequence is 17 residues long. The CDR3 DNA is TGTGCCAGCAGCTTAGGGGCGGGGGGCTCCCACCAAGAGACCCAGTACTTC. This encodes CASSLGAGGSHQETQYF.

The chain carries TRBV27 and TRBJ2-5; D gene uncertain. Germline V gene lookup returns CDR1 MNHEY and CDR2 SMNVEV (reference sequence). This CDR3 has 11 residues. V lost 8 bases, J lost 5 bases, and 9 bases lay in between. CDR3 loop: CASGPLETQYF. The CDR3 region has the DNA TGTGCCAGCGGCCCTCTGGAGACCCAGTACTTC.

There are a few counts of this clonotype. V gene TRBV25-1 combines with J gene TRBJ2-3, with D possibly being TRBD1 (5 bases). The CDR3 runs to 15 residues. Germline V lookup: CDR1 MGHDK, CDR2 SYGVNS. The V end was cut by 1 base, the J end by 2 bases, with 10 bases between. As DNA, the CDR3 is TGTGCCAGCAGTGAATCGCGACAGCCCACAGATACGCAGTATTTT. Its translation is CASSESRQPTDTQYF.

J is TRBJ2-3 and V is TRBV20-1; no clear D gene. Germline V gene data show CDR1 as DFQATT and CDR2 as SNEGSKA (reference sequence). V was clipped by 6 bases and J by 0 bases, with 10 bases between them. This CDR3 has 13 residues. The DNA of the CDR3 is TGCAGTGCCGAACGATTTAGCACAGATACGCAGTATTTT. It translates to CSAERFSTDTQYF.

A remark on this clonotype: Germline and junction disagree at one end, which may indicate a read error. This chain uses TRBV7-9 with TRBJ2-5, with 9 positions matching TRBD1. The CDR3 consists of 16 residues. CDR1 SEHNR and CDR2 FQNEAQ come from the germline V gene (reference sequence). In nucleotides, the CDR3 is TGTGCCAGCAGCACCCTACAGGGGGCTTCCTTCTACGAGCAGTGCTTC. Encoded protein: CASSTLQGASFYEQCF.

This clonotype was counted between two and nine times. J is TRBJ2-1 and V is TRBV21-1. TRBV21-1 corresponds to a pseudogene. This CDR3 is 17 amino acids long. The CDR3 nucleotides read TGTGCCAGCAGCCCTCGTCATCAGGCCGCGTCCTACAATGAGCAGTTCTTC. This codes for CASSPRHQAASYNEQFF.

DNA of the CDR3: TGCAGCGTTGCGGACAGGGGCACCTACAATGAGCAGTTCTTC. Its translation: CSVADRGTYNEQFF. The chain joins TRBV29-1 to TRBJ2-1, with 9 positions matching TRBD1. CDR1 SQVTM and CDR2 ANQGSEA come from the germline V gene. The junction had 3 bases not matched to a gene; V was cut back by 4 bases and J by 2 bases. The CDR3 sequence is 14 residues long.

There are a few counts of this clonotype. The rearrangement links TRBV11-2 to TRBJ2-5, with D perhaps TRBD2 (6 bases). The end of the DNA aligns better with TRBJ2-7, so the J call may be wrong. The germline CDR1 and CDR2 sequences are SGHAT and FQNNGV. The length of the CDR3 is 14 residues. CDR3 protein: CASSYRDGGDEQYF. The CDR3 DNA sequence: TGTGCCAGCAGCTACCGGGACGGCGGGGACGAGCAGTACTTC.

The V and J genes are TRBV7-2 and TRBJ2-1; no firm D call. The germline gives CDR1 SGHTA, CDR2 FQGNSA. The CDR3 contains 14 residues. Between the trimmed V and J ends, which lost 1 base and 7 bases, there was a span of 11 bases. The CDR3 DNA follows: TGTGCCAGCAGCTTAGACCTTAGTGGTAATGAGCAGTTCTTC. It encodes CASSLDLSGNEQFF.

This rearrangement joins TRBV20-1 to TRBJ2-1; D uncertain. The CDR3 has 14 residues. CDR1 is DFQATT and CDR2 is SNEGSKA in the germline V gene (reference sequence). Trimming stripped 4 bases from V and 0 bases from J, with 10 bases between. The CDR3 coding sequence is TGCAGTGCTATCCCGGCGGACTCCTACAATGAGCAGTTCTTC. It specifies CSAIPADSYNEQFF.

The chain joins TRBV15 to TRBJ2-3, with D perhaps TRBD1 (6 bases). Trimming stripped 3 bases from V and 4 bases from J, with 20 bases between. The germline V gene encodes CDR1 LNHNV and CDR2 YYDKDF (reference sequence). This CDR3 has 17 residues. CDR3 in DNA: TGTGCCACCAGCAGGGGAGAGGAGACAGGTGGTTCAGATACGCAGTATTTT. Its protein product is CATSRGEETGGSDTQYF.

This chain uses TRBV5-1 with TRBJ1-1, with D unresolved. The germline V gene has CDR1 SGHRS and CDR2 YFSETQ. V lost 4 bases, J lost 3 bases, and 16 bases lay in between. The CDR3 length is 15 residues. The CDR3 reads CASSPHPDLDTEAFF. The CDR3 DNA sequence: TGCGCCAGCAGCCCCCATCCTGACTTGGACACTGAAGCTTTCTTT.

There are a few counts of this clonotype. The V and J genes are TRBV2 and TRBJ1-5; D gene unclear. Trimming stripped 10 bases from V and 3 bases from J, with 16 bases between. The CDR3 runs 14 residues. Germline V gene sequence: CDR1 SNHLY, CDR2 FYNNEI. The CDR3: CATGKGVNNQPQHF. In nucleotides, the CDR3 is TGTGCCACCGGGAAGGGCGTAAACAATCAGCCCCAGCATTTT.

This clonotype was seen a handful of times. The V gene is TRBV28, the J gene TRBJ1-1, with D perhaps matching TRBD1 (6 bases). Germline values: CDR1 MDHEN, CDR2 SYDVKM. V was trimmed by 8 bases and J by 3 bases, leaving 10 bases between them. The CDR3 is 12 amino acids. This CDR3 is CASGTLDTEAFF. CDR3 nucleotide sequence: TGTGCCAGCGGGACATTGGACACTGAAGCTTTCTTT.

The rearrangement joins TRBV25-1 to TRBJ2-5; TRBD2 might be the D (6 bases). The J call may be faulty, since TRBJ2-7 better matches the DNA end. Germline V gene data show CDR1 as MGHDK and CDR2 as SYGVNS. CDR3 size: 15 residues. DNA for the CDR3: TGTGCCAGCAGTGACGGTAGCGGCAGGGACTACGAGCAGTACTTC. This translates into CASSDGSGRDYEQYF.

This clonotype was detected only once. The V call is TRBV6-1, the J call TRBJ2-1; TRBD2 might be the D (6 bases). The germline gives CDR1 MNHNS, CDR2 SASEGT. This CDR3 has 12 amino acids. The V and J ends lost 8 bases and 14 bases respectively, with 19 bases between them. The CDR3 DNA reads as TGTGCCAGCGCGATTTCAGGAGGGGAGGAGTTCTTC. This sequence encodes CASAISGGEEFF.

This clonotype was counted a few times. The chain uses TRBV29-1 and TRBJ1-1; D is undetermined. CDR3 length: 12 amino acids. Between the trimmed V and J ends, which lost 0 bases and 6 bases, there was a span of 8 bases. Per the germline V gene, CDR1 is SQVTM and CDR2 is ANQGSEA. This chain's CDR3 is CSVEEGRAEAFF. DNA of the CDR3: TGCAGCGTTGAAGAGGGGAGGGCTGAAGCTTTCTTT.

The V call is TRBV10-3, the J call TRBJ2-2, with D possibly being TRBD1 (6 bases). CDR3 size: 15 residues. Trimming cost V 4 bases and J 2 bases, with 11 bases left between them. CDR1 is ENHRY and CDR2 is SYGVKD in the germline V gene. Written as DNA, the CDR3 is TGTGCCATCAGTGGGACGGACAGAAACACCGGGGAGCTGTTTTTT. As protein: CAISGTDRNTGELFF.

The chain uses TRBV6-6 and TRBJ1-1; no clear D gene. Germline CDR1 is MNHNY and CDR2 is SVGAGI (reference sequence). The length of the CDR3 is 14 residues. Trimming removed 5 bases from V and 1 base from J, with 11 bases in between. The CDR3 spells CASSTNRANTEAFF. As DNA, the CDR3 is TGTGCCAGCAGTACAAACCGGGCGAACACTGAAGCTTTCTTT.

This chain uses TRBV18 with TRBJ2-3; TRBD2 might be the D (5 bases). Per germline, CDR1 KGHSH and CDR2 LQKENI. The CDR3 is 14 amino acids. The germline V and J ends were trimmed by 0 bases and 1 base, with 5 bases remaining between them. The CDR3 DNA follows: TGTGCCAGCTCACCACCGCGGGGCACAGATACGCAGTATTTT. Protein: CASSPPRGTDTQYF.

This clonotype was detected many times. The rearrangement links TRBV27 to TRBJ2-7; 11 bases fit TRBD2. Germline CDR1 MNHEY, CDR2 SMNVEV (reference sequence). This CDR3 has 14 residues. V gave up 5 bases and J gave up 0 bases; unmatched junction bases: 0. The CDR3 nucleotides read TGTGCCAGCAGTACTAGCGGGAGCTCCTACGAGCAGTACTTC. This sequence encodes CASSTSGSSYEQYF.